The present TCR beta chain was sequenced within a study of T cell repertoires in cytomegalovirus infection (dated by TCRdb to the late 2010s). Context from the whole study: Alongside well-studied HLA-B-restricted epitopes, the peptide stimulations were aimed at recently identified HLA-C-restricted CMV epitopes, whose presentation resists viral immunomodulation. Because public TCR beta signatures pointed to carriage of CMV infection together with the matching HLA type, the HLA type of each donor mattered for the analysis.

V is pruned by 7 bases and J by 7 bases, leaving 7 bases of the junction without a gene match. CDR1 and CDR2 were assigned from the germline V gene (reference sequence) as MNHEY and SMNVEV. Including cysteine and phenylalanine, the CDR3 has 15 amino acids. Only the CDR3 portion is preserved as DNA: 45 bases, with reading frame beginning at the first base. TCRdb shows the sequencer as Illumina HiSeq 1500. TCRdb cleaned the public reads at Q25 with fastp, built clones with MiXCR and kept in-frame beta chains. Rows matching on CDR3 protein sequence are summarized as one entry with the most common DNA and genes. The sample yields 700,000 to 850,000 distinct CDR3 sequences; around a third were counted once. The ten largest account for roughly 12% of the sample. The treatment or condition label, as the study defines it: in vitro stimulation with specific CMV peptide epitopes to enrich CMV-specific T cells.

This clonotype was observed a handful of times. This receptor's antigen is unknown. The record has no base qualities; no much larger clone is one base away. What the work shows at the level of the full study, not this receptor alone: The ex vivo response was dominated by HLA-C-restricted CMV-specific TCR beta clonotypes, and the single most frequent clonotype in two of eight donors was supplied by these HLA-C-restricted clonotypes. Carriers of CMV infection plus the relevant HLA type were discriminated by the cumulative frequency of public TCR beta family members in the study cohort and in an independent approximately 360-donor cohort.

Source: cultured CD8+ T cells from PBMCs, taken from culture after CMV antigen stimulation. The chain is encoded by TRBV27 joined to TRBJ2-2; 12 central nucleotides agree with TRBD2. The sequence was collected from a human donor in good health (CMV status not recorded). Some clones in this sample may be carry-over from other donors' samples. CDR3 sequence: CASTPLAGGNGELFF. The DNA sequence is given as TGTGCCAGCACCCCACTAGCGGGGGGAAACGGGGAGCTGTTTTTT.